This TCR beta chain was captured by sequencing in a study of regulatory T cells in long-lasting Graves disease. Sample time point: persistent/refractory GD, antithyroid drugs over 5 years with positive TRAb. Construction of the TCR library relied on RNA isolated from PBMCs. This clonotype was recorded at least ten times. The antigen is not known. iRepertoire HTBI primers and Arm-PCR of CDR3 regions built TCR beta libraries. TCRdb itself ran the multiplex PCR reads through MiXCR, one entry per CDR3 protein. The profile shows hundreds of thousands of distinct CDR3 sequences, 22% of them singletons. General study results and limits: Lower TCR diversity was seen in persistent Graves' patients than in newly diagnosed ones.

V lost 5 bases to trimming and J lost 0 bases, with 8 bases between them. This CDR3 is built from 13 residues. Germline values: CDR1 MNHEY, CDR2 SMNVEV (reference sequence). The chain has TRBV27 and TRBJ2-7; the D is unclear. The TCR sequence derives from a female donor with Graves disease. The sample consisted of peripheral blood mononuclear cells (PBMCs), taken when the disease was refractory, from a patient treated with antithyroid drugs. CDR3 in DNA: TGTGCCAGCAGTGGAAGTAGCTCCTACGAGCAGTACTTC. Residues: CASSGSSSYEQYF.